Sequencing of this T cell receptor beta chain was carried out in a study of glioma-infiltrating T cells (dated by TCRdb to the mid-2010s). About the full investigation: Low-grade gliomas were represented by WHO grade II oligodendrogliomas or astrocytomas, and glioblastomas were represented by WHO grade IV tumors that were sampled at initial rather than recurrent diagnosis. Before surgery, glioma patients were given dexamethasone for six or fewer days. The sequencing target for blood libraries was about 4.5- to 11-fold coverage of roughly 1 million peripheral T cells. TCR alpha- and beta-chain repertoires were sequenced from glioma tissue, non-neoplastic brain tissue and matched peripheral blood mononuclear cells. To measure how far tissue and blood T-cell populations diverged, each tissue-infiltrating repertoire was compared against the peripheral blood repertoire of the same patient. The paired cohort was made up of three low-grade glioma patients, under ten primary glioblastoma patients and three non-glioma patients who contributed non-neoplastic brain tissue.

Immediately after resection, surgical brain or tumor specimens were cryofrozen in liquid nitrogen, with peripheral blood cells collected concurrently. The paper's findings and limits, for the study overall: Group comparisons were based on small numbers of patients: three non-neoplastic, three low-grade glioma and about eight glioblastoma patients. A signature set of shared blood CDR3 motifs marked patients with low tissue-blood divergence and was depleted in highly divergent patients. Tissue and blood shared very few CDR3 sequences, a result attributed to high CDR3 diversity and limited sampling. VJ-independent divergence between tissue and blood was below expectation in non-neoplastic patients but above expectation in all gliomas, especially low-grade gliomas.

This clonotype was seen only a few times. Its binding antigen is unknown. Base qualities are not recorded, but no much larger clone differs from it by a single base. The iRepertoire nested amplicon-rescue multiplex PCR (arm-PCR) platform was used to amplify TCR alpha and beta CDR3 regions from RNA. For one-step reverse transcription and amplification, about 85-450 ng of tissue mRNA or PBMC total RNA was used as input. Following bead purification, Illumina adapters were added by a secondary multiplex PCR, and libraries between 200 and 400 bp were gel-purified. The libraries contained internal 6-nucleotide barcodes that were used for demultiplexing. Sequencing of libraries was performed on an Illumina MiSeq with 2x220 or 2x250 nucleotide paired-end reads. Per the original workflow: Paired reads were merged using FLASH 1.2.11 and aligned with BWA-MEM to the GRCh37 human genome, and TRA and TRB reads were then extracted. For V and J assignment, an IMGT-derived reference of cassette sequences and CDR3 motifs that included pseudogenes was used. Reads were translated in three frames, and productive CDR3s were defined by a C…FGXG motif without stop codons. Unique combinations of V-J cassette pair and CDR3 amino acid sequence were defined as clonotypes. Hamming distance filtering was applied to reads, with thresholds set by the sequence error rate of each sample in mapped regions. TCRdb reprocessed the public reads (quality trimming at Q25 with fastp, clone calling with MiXCR) and kept in-frame beta chains. When rows share a CDR3 protein, they turn into one entry using the most common DNA and genes. These V and J calls derive from TCRdb rather than the authors' analysis. The sample contains about 400,000 distinct CDR3 sequences, about 40% of them found a single time. Together, the top ten hold about 12% of the sample.

The CDR3 runs 15 amino acids, cysteine and phenylalanine included. Only the CDR3 portion is preserved as DNA: 45 bases, with reading frame beginning at the first base. Trimming removed 8 bases from V and 0 bases from J, leaving 14 bases between the germline ends. From a lookup of the germline V gene, CDR1 and CDR2 are MNHEY and SVGEGT. This receptor was taken from a human donor with low-grade glioma or glioblastoma, undergoing nonglioma brain surgery, or in good health (not recorded which). Sequencing input: glioma tissue, nonneoplastic brain tissue, or PBMCs (not recorded which). The chain joins TRBV6-2 or TRBV6-3 to TRBJ2-1; TRBD2 might be the D gene, on 5 matching bases. The CDR3 in this case is CASEDGLRSYNEQFF. The DNA reads TGTGCCAGCGAAGATGGACTTCGCTCCTACAATGAGCAGTTCTTC.